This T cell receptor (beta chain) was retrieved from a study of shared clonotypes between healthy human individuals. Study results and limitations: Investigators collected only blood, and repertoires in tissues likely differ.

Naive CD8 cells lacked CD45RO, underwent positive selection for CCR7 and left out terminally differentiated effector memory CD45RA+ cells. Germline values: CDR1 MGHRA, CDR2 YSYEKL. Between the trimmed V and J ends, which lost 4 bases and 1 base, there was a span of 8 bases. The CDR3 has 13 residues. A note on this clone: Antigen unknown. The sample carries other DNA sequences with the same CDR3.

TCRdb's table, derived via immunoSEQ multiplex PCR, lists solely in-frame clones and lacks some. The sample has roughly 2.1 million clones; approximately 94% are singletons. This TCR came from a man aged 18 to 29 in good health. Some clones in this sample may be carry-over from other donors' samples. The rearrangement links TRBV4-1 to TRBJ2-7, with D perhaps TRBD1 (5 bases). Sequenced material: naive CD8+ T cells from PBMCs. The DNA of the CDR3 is TGCGCCAGCAGCCTAAGGGGTTCCTACGAGCAGTACTTC. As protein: CASSLRGSYEQYF.